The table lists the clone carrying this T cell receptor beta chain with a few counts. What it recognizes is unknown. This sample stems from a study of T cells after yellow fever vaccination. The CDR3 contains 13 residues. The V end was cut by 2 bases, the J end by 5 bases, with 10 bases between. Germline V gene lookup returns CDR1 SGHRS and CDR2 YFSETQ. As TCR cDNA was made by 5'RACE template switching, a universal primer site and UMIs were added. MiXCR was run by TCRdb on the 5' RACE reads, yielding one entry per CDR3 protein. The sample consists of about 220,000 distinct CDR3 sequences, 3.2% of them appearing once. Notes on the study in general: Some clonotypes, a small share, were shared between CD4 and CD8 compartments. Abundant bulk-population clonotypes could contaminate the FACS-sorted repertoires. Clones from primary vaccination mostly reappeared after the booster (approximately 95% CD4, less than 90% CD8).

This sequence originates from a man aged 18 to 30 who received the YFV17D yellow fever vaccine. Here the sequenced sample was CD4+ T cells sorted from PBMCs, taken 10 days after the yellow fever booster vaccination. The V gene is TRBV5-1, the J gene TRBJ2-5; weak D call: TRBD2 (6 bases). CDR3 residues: CASSFGGEETQYF. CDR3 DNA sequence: TGCGCCAGCAGCTTCGGGGGAGAGGAGACCCAGTACTTC.